Listed below are T cell receptor beta chains from one sample, sequenced in a study of blood T cells in healthy people across ages. TCRdb recomputed calls from the 5' RACE reads with MiXCR, one row per CDR3 protein. The repertoire holds 1.5 million to 2 million distinct CDR3 sequences, with roughly 52% as singletons. Input material: blood. These TCRs come from a woman aged 40 to 49 in good health. Both conserved end residues are part of each CDR3. D genes are given only for firm matches. Clone size is given for some rows only: seen once, a few or many times, or a class if the clone is expanded.

>TRBJ1-2|-|-|TRBV20-1
TGCAGTGCTAAGCGCCCCCCAGGGGTCTATGGCTACACCTTC
CSAKRPPGVYGYTF
>TRBJ2-7|-|-|TRBV6-6
TGTGCCAGCAGTTACCCCGGGAAGGAGAACTCCTACGAGCAGTACTTC
CASSYPGKENSYEQYF
>TRBJ2-1|-|-|TRBV7-2
TGTGCCAGCAGCTCGGACAGTGTCTCCTACAATGAGCAGTTCTTC
CASSSDSVSYNEQFF
>TRBJ1-6|-|few|TRBV2
TGTGCCAGCATAGCCAGATTCAATTCACCCCTCCACTTT
CASIARFNSPLHF
>TRBJ2-7|-|-|TRBV5-1
TGCGCCAGCAGCTCGGAACTGGACTACGAGCAGTACTTC
CASSSELDYEQYF
>TRBJ1-6|-|once|TRBV6-6
TGTGCCGGAGGGGGGGCAAATCATTCACCCCTCCACTTT
CAGGGANHSPLHF
>TRBJ2-3|TRBD2|-|TRBV5-1
TGCGCCAGCGCAGACGGGACTAGCGGCACAGATACGCAGTATTTT
CASADGTSGTDTQYF
>TRBJ1-4|-|few|TRBV6-5
TGTGCCAGCAGCTCCGGCGTGGGGGCGGGTGAAAAACTGTTTTTT
CASSSGVGAGEKLFF
>TRBJ2-7|-|-|TRBV4-3
TGCGCCAGCAGCCAGGGGTGGTACCGGGACACCTCTCCCTACGAGCAGTACTTC
CASSQGWYRDTSPYEQYF
>TRBJ2-7|TRBD1|few|TRBV29-1
TGCAGCGCTACATCCGAGTTCAGGACAGGCGATAGGGAGCAGTACTTC
CSATSEFRTGDREQYF
>TRBJ1-2|TRBD1|once|TRBV7-9
TGTGCCAGCAGCCCACAAACCCCGGGGACAGGGGCTCATGGCTACACCTTC
CASSPQTPGTGAHGYTF
>TRBJ2-1|-|-|TRBV12-5
TGTGCTAGTGGTTTGGGGACTTACAATGAGCAGTTCTTC
CASGLGTYNEQFF
>TRBJ2-1|-|-|TRBV28
TGTGCCAGCAGCCTCTTCAGGGTTCCCGACGAGCAGTATTTC
CASSLFRVPDEQYF
>TRBJ2-7|TRBD1|-|TRBV4-1
TGCGCCAGCAGCCAAGAAGACAGGGGGCAGTGGGAGCAGTACTTC
CASSQEDRGQWEQYF
>TRBJ2-3|TRBD2|-|TRBV12-5
TGTGCTAGTGCTTCTAGCGGGGGGAGGCAAGATACGCAGTATTTT
CASASSGGRQDTQYF
>TRBJ2-3|-|few|TRBV7-2
TGTGCCAGCAGCTTAAACATGGGAGATACGCAGTATTTT
CASSLNMGDTQYF
>TRBJ1-2|TRBD1|-|TRBV28
TGTGCCAGCAGCCTCTATGGACAGGGGGCGCATGGCTACACCTTC
CASSLYGQGAHGYTF
>TRBJ2-1|-|-|TRBV6-1
TGTGCCAGCAGTGAAACCGATGAGCAGTTCTTC
CASSETDEQFF
>TRBJ2-7|-|few|TRBV12-3/TRBV12-4
TGTGCCAGCAGTTTATCATTAGGGTACTACGAGCAGTACTTC
CASSLSLGYYEQYF
>TRBJ2-3|-|once|TRBV12-3/TRBV12-4
TGTGCCATCCGACTTTACACAGATACGCAGTATTTT
CAIRLYTDTQYF
>TRBJ1-2|-|few|TRBV3-1
TGTGCCAGCAGCCCAACCCGAGGACTGCCCCATTATGGCTACACCTTC
CASSPTRGLPHYGYTF
>TRBJ2-5|-|-|TRBV4-1
TGCGCCAGCAGCCAAGGGGGCGGAATAGGGTTAGAGACCCAGTACTTC
CASSQGGGIGLETQYF
>TRBJ2-5|-|once|TRBV7-3
TGTGCCAGCAGCTTAACTTCCCAGTACCAAGAGACCCAGTACTTC
CASSLTSQYQETQYF
>TRBJ2-7|TRBD1|many|TRBV7-2
TGTGCCAGCAGCTTAGGGACAGGGGTCTACGAGCAGTACTTC
CASSLGTGVYEQYF
>TRBJ2-7|-|-|TRBV7-2
TGTGCCGGCAGCTTGATGACAGCCTCCTACGAGCAGTACTTC
CAGSLMTASYEQYF
>TRBJ2-3|-|-|TRBV25-1
TGTGCCAGCAGCCAGCCGGCAGGGGGGATGCAGTATTTT
CASSQPAGGMQYF
>TRBJ2-6|-|-|TRBV7-8
TGTGCCAGCAGCTGGGCTAGCAGCACCCCGTTCGCTGGGGCCAACGTCCTGACTTTC
CASSWASSTPFAGANVLTF
>TRBJ1-2|-|few|TRBV12-3/TRBV12-4
TGTGCCAGCAGCCCCCAATTCGTCTACTCCTATGGCTACACCTTC
CASSPQFVYSYGYTF
>TRBJ1-1|TRBD1|-|TRBV5-5
TGTGCCAGCAGCTGGACCGACAGGGGAAGGAGAAACACTGAAGCTTTCTTT
CASSWTDRGRRNTEAFF
>TRBJ2-1|-|few|TRBV27
TGTGCCAGCTCTTGGGCCCATCTGAGCTCCTACAATGAGCAGTTCTTC
CASSWAHLSSYNEQFF
>TRBJ2-5|-|-|TRBV4-3
TGCGCCAGCATCGCCGCGACAGTCCAAGAGACCCAGTACTTC
CASIAATVQETQYF
>TRBJ2-7|TRBD2|few|TRBV10-2
TGCGCCAGTCAGACTAGCGGTTTAGAGCAGTACTTC
CASQTSGLEQYF
>TRBJ2-3|-|few|TRBV2
TGTGCCAGCAGTAGGGATAGCAGTCTCGGCACAGATACGCAGTATTTT
CASSRDSSLGTDTQYF
>TRBJ2-5|TRBD2|-|TRBV2
TGTGCCGGCAGTGATACCGGGGGGGCCGGTGAGACCCAGTACTTC
CAGSDTGGAGETQYF
>TRBJ2-7|-|few|TRBV25-1
TGTGCCAGCCAGGGGAGGGTCTACGAGCAGTACTTC
CASQGRVYEQYF
>TRBJ2-5|-|few|TRBV7-2
TGTGCCAGCAGCACTACCGGAGAGACCCAGTACTTC
CASSTTGETQYF
>TRBJ2-7|-|-|TRBV29-1
TGCAGCGCTTGGGAACAGGTGGCCTACGAGCAGTACTTC
CSAWEQVAYEQYF
>TRBJ2-3|TRBD2|-|TRBV6-5
TGTGCCAGCAGTAACCCTAGCGGGGGTACAGATACGCAGTATTTT
CASSNPSGGTDTQYF
>TRBJ2-5|-|few|TRBV20-1
TGCAGTGCTAGAGATCCCAGGAGGCAAGAAGAGACCCAGTACTTC
CSARDPRRQEETQYF
>TRBJ2-7|-|-|TRBV20-1
TGCAGTGCCCCTACGGTTTGGGGCTACGAGCAGTACTTC
CSAPTVWGYEQYF
>TRBJ2-5|TRBD2|-|TRBV6-1
TGTGCCAGCAGAACTAGCGGGGGCCTGTACCAAGAGACCCAGTACTTC
CASRTSGGLYQETQYF
>TRBJ1-2|TRBD1|-|TRBV20-1
TGCAGTGCTAGGAACAGGGGTAGCTATGGCTACACCTTC
CSARNRGSYGYTF
>TRBJ1-2|TRBD1|few|TRBV6-5
TGTGCCAGCAGTTCCCGGGACAGGGACTATGGCTACACCTTC
CASSSRDRDYGYTF
>TRBJ2-7|-|-|TRBV28
TGTGCCGGCAGTTTATCCATTATAGGCGAGCAGTACTTC
CAGSLSIIGEQYF